Shown below are 20 T cell receptor beta chains from a single sample sequenced in a study of vaccination effects on CD4 cells after COVID-19. Clones were sequenced by immunoSEQ multiplex PCR, and TCRdb holds only the in-frame ones, with some missing. The table has about 43,000 clones, around three quarters seen once. These receptors' targets are unknown. Antigen-specific CD4+ T cell clonotypes were called by their expansion after viral peptide-pool culture in ViraFEST. Culturing for around ten days preceded CD4+ T cell isolation. The study found no prior SARS-CoV-2 infection in the vaccine recipients, who tested negative for nucleocapsid antibodies. Sequencing used CD4+ T cells from PBMCs cultured with SARS-CoV-2 spike peptides, obtained before COVID-19 vaccination. Receptors were obtained from a human donor who received a COVID-19 vaccine.

This clone was found once. The chain has TRBV30 and TRBJ2-1; 11 bases match TRBD2. The CDR3 loop spans 15 amino acids. V shed 2 bases and J 4 bases; nucleotides not matched to a gene: 4. Germline values: CDR1 GTSNPN, CDR2 SVGIG (reference sequence). Here the CDR3 reads CAWSRLAGPYNEQFF. The CDR3 DNA reads as TGTGCCTGGAGTCGACTAGCGGGGCCGTACAATGAGCAGTTCTTC.

V usage is TRBV7-3 and J usage is TRBJ1-5; D is uncertain. The CDR3 extends over 17 amino acids. Germline V gene data show CDR1 as SGHTA and CDR2 as FQGTGA. CDR3 in amino acids: CPTPDLKEERENQPQHF. As DNA, the CDR3 is TGTCCCACCCCGGACTTGAAGGAGGAACGTGAGAATCAGCCCCAGCATTTT.

The V and J genes are TRBV5-8 and TRBJ1-5; a weak D match, TRBD1 (5 bases). Germline CDR1 is SGHTS and CDR2 is YDEGEE. V was shortened by 2 bases and J by 1 base, with 16 bases between the two germline ends. The length of the CDR3 is 17 residues. CDR3 residues: CASSLRGPGRSNQPQHF. The DNA of the CDR3 is TGTGCCAGCAGCTTACGGGGCCCGGGCAGAAGCAATCAGCCCCAGCATTTT.

The J gene is TRBJ1-2, the V gene TRBV29-1; 7 bases align to TRBD1. With V trimmed by 1 base and J by 1 base, 6 bases remained unmatched. The CDR3 totals 15 residues. Germline assignment: CDR1 SQVTM and CDR2 ANQGSEA. CDR3 bases: TGCAGCGTTGAAGCGACAGGGAGTCTTAACTATGGCTACACCTTC. Protein: CSVEATGSLNYGYTF. Full variable domain (outside the CDR3, taken from reference TRBV29-1 and TRBJ1-2): SAVISQKPSRDICQRGTSLTIQCQVDSQVTMMFWYRQQPGQSLTLIATANQGSEATYESGFVIDKFPISRPNLTFSTLTVSNMSPEDSSIYLCSVEATGSLNYGYTFGSGTRLTVV.

CDR3 DNA: TGTGCCAGCAGTCAGACCCTACTAGATACGCAGTATTTT. Translation gives CASSQTLLDTQYF. This chain joins TRBV11-2 and TRBJ2-3; D unclear. CDR1 and CDR2 (germline): SGHAT, FQNNGV. This CDR3 contains 13 residues. Trimming took 6 bases from V and 5 from J, leaving 12 bases between them. The full variable domain, completed using reference TRBV11-2 and TRBJ2-3, is EAGVAQSPRYKIIEKRQSVAFWCNPISGHATLYWYQQILGQGPKLLIQFQNNGVVDDSQLPKDRFSAERLKGVDSTLKIQPAKLEDSAVYLCASSQTLLDTQYFGPGTRLTVL.

The V and J genes are TRBV5-5 and TRBJ2-4; TRBD2 matches at 7 bases. V shed 2 bases, J shed 3 bases, and the junction held 11 bases outside the gene matches. Germline V gives CDR1 SGHKS, CDR2 YYEKEE (reference sequence). The CDR3 spans 17 residues. CDR3 DNA sequence: TGTGCCAGCAGCTTCTTAGGGGCCGGGGGGAACAAAAACATTCAGTACTTC. Its translation is CASSFLGAGGNKNIQYF.

This chain joins TRBV6-5 and TRBJ2-7; D is possibly TRBD1 (5 bases). CDR1 is MNHEY, CDR2 SVGAGI, per germline. The CDR3 is 13 residues long. V was clipped by 6 bases and J by 2 bases, with 11 bases between them. CDR3 residues: CASSFQGPYEQYV. CDR3 in DNA: TGTGCCAGCAGCTTCCAGGGTCCCTACGAGCAGTACGTC.

V usage is TRBV18 and J usage is TRBJ1-5; the D gene is possibly TRBD1 (5 bases). CDR1 KGHSH and CDR2 LQKENI come from the germline V gene. CDR3 length: 15 amino acids. V was cut by 3 bases and J by 2 bases, with 11 bases left in between. CDR3 loop: CASSPSGVGNQPQHF. In DNA, the CDR3 is TGTGCCAGCTCACCTTCGGGGGTAGGCAATCAGCCCCAGCATTTT.

This chain joins TRBV5-8 and TRBJ2-5; maybe TRBD1 (6 bases). V gave up 1 base and J gave up 0 bases, with 13 bases separating them. The V gene's germline CDR1 is SGHTS and CDR2 YDEGEE. The CDR3 runs to 16 residues. The CDR3 DNA reads TGTGCCAGCAGCTTGTTACAGGGTAGTAACCAAGAGACCCAGTACTTC. This gives the protein CASSLLQGSNQETQYF.

CDR3: CASSLADRDYNEQFF. In nucleotides, the CDR3 is TGTGCCAGCAGCTTAGCGGACAGGGACTACAATGAGCAGTTCTTC. The chain combines TRBV7-6 with TRBJ2-1, with 8 bases that match TRBD1. The CDR3 has 15 residues. V gave up 0 bases and J gave up 3 bases; unmatched junction bases: 1. From germline, CDR1 is SGHVS and CDR2 FNYEAQ.

The V gene is TRBV5-1, the J gene TRBJ2-5; 12 bases agree with TRBD2. V shed 8 bases and J 1 base; nucleotides not matched to a gene: 3. The length of the CDR3 is 14 residues. Germline CDR1 SGHRS, CDR2 YFSETQ. DNA of the CDR3: TGCGCCAGTTCTAGCGGGGGGGCCCAAGAGACCCAGTACTTC. Translation: CASSSGGAQETQYF. Variable domain in full (rest from reference TRBV5-1 and TRBJ2-5): KAGVTQTPRYLIKTRGQQVTLSCSPISGHRSVSWYQQTPGQGLQFLFEYFSETQRNKGNFPGRFSGRQFSNSRSEMNVSTLELGDSALYLCASSSGGAQETQYFGPGTRLLVL.

The rearrangement links TRBV2 to TRBJ2-5; 7 nucleotides line up with TRBD1. V gave up 5 bases and J gave up 10 bases; unmatched junction bases: 10. In germline, CDR1 is SNHLY, CDR2 FYNNEI. The CDR3 consists of 13 residues. CDR3 nucleotide sequence: TGTGCCAGCAGTTTCATGGACAGGATCGACCAGTACTTC. It specifies CASSFMDRIDQYF.

J is TRBJ2-4 and V is TRBV3-1 (or the pseudogene TRBV3-2), with no clear D. With 1 base removed from V and 9 bases from J, the gap between germline ends came to 19 bases. From germline, CDR1 is LGHDT and CDR2 YNNKEL (reference sequence). The CDR3 is made up of 16 amino acids. DNA of the CDR3: TGTGCCAGCAGCCAAGGGGCAGTACCTATCCGGGCCATTCAGTACTTC. Its protein product is CASSQGAVPIRAIQYF.

This clone has just a few counts. The V gene is TRBV7-9, the J gene TRBJ2-3; no definite D call. This CDR3 contains 15 residues. Germline CDR1 and CDR2: SEHNR and FQNEAQ (reference sequence). Trimming cost V 6 bases and J 0 bases, with 13 bases left between them. The CDR3 DNA sequence: TGTGCCAGCAGGAAAAGGACCGAAAGCACAGATACGCAGTATTTT. It encodes CASRKRTESTDTQYF. The whole variable domain, filled in from reference TRBV7-9 and TRBJ2-3, reads DTGVSQNPRHKITKRGQNVTFRCDPISEHNRLYWYRQTLGQGPEFLTYFQNEAQLEKSRLLSDRFSAERPKGSFSTLEIQRTEQGDSAMYLCASRKRTESTDTQYFGPGTRLTVL.

This sequence joins TRBV5-1 and TRBJ2-3; 13 bases match TRBD2. Trimming at V came to 4 bases and at J to 4 bases, leaving 6 bases not matched to a gene. CDR1 and CDR2 from the germline V gene are SGHRS and YFSETQ. The CDR3 covers 16 residues. The CDR3 protein is CASSPGLAGSADTQYF. CDR3 coding DNA: TGCGCCAGCAGCCCGGGACTAGCGGGGTCGGCAGATACGCAGTATTTT. Full variable domain (missing parts from reference TRBV5-1 and TRBJ2-3): KAGVTQTPRYLIKTRGQQVTLSCSPISGHRSVSWYQQTPGQGLQFLFEYFSETQRNKGNFPGRFSGRQFSNSRSEMNVSTLELGDSALYLCASSPGLAGSADTQYFGPGTRLTVL.

This clone has more than one count but fewer than ten. V gene TRBV18 combines with J gene TRBJ1-1; no reliable D call. Per the germline V gene, CDR1 is KGHSH and CDR2 is LQKENI. V was clipped by 6 bases and J by 1 base, with 9 bases between them. The CDR3 has 13 residues. For the CDR3, the DNA is TGTGCCAGCTCGGCGACCCAGAACACTGAAGCTTTCTTT. Protein sequence: CASSATQNTEAFF.

This chain joins TRBV6-5 and TRBJ1-2; the D is unclear. The V end lost 7 bases, the J end lost 2 bases, and 5 bases lay between the germline ends. The germline V gene encodes CDR1 MNHEY and CDR2 SVGAGI. The CDR3 sequence is 11 residues long. CDR3 amino acids: CASISNYGYTF. DNA for the CDR3: TGTGCCAGCATATCGAACTATGGCTACACCTTC.

V is TRBV5-1 and J is TRBJ1-3; D is ambiguous. The V gene lost 4 bases and the J gene lost 0 bases, with 14 bases spanning the gap. CDR1 and CDR2 from the germline V gene are SGHRS and YFSETQ. CDR3 length: 16 residues. CDR3 coding DNA: TGCGCCAGCAGCGCGTCAGGCCAGAGCTCTGGAAACACCATATATTTT. Residues: CASSASGQSSGNTIYF. Combining the CDR3 with reference TRBV5-1 and TRBJ1-3 gives the whole variable domain KAGVTQTPRYLIKTRGQQVTLSCSPISGHRSVSWYQQTPGQGLQFLFEYFSETQRNKGNFPGRFSGRQFSNSRSEMNVSTLELGDSALYLCASSASGQSSGNTIYFGEGSWLTVV.

The CDR3 DNA reads TGTGCCAGCAGTTACCAGGGGACTATCTTCGGGGAGCTGTTTTTT. Translation: CASSYQGTIFGELFF. This chain connects TRBV6-5 to TRBJ2-2; D might be TRBD2 (7 bases). The CDR3 has 15 residues. The V gene's germline CDR1 is MNHEY and CDR2 SVGAGI. V lost 2 bases to trimming and J lost 7 bases, with 14 bases between them.

The V call is TRBV3-1 (or the pseudogene TRBV3-2), the J call TRBJ2-1, with a possible D match to TRBD1 (6 bases). This CDR3 is built from 17 residues. Trimming removed 4 bases at V and 1 base at J, with 17 bases between. Germline V CDR1 and CDR2: LGHDT, YNNKEL (reference sequence). CDR3 nucleotides: TGTGCCAGCAGCCTAATCCAACAGGGATGGTCCTACAATGAGCAGTTCTTC. Amino acid sequence: CASSLIQQGWSYNEQFF.